This TCR beta chain was captured by sequencing in a study of T cell clusters in autoimmune cytopenias. Whole-study results and caveats: Clustering suggested that physiological T cell clusters were missing in primary autoimmune cytopenia patients.

In terms of frequency, this clonotype is large. What it binds is not known. There are 16 residues in the CDR3. From germline, CDR1 is MNHEY and CDR2 SMNVEV (reference sequence). TRB was amplified by touch-down multiplex PCR, primer pools A and B combined. Following a re-call of the multiplex PCR reads, TCRdb has one entry per CDR3 protein and lacks DNA. The listing records 2,000 to 2,500 distinct CDR3 sequences. TRB was amplified from about 270 ng of peripheral blood genomic DNA per sample. This sample was also put to use in a study of T cell repertoires in aging, cancer and after chemotherapy. This second report adds: Six age groups, ranging from 30 or younger to 70 or older, included the donors. In healthy donors, age-related TCR diversity loss mainly reflected lost richness.

V is TRBV27 and J is TRBJ2-1; TCRdb's D gene call, TRBD1, goes unchecked for lack of DNA. The specimen sequenced was peripheral blood. The TCR comes from a human donor with an autoimmune cytopenia or autoimmune hepatitis (not recorded which). CDR3 loop: CASSLGQGISLGEQFF.